These 9 T cell receptor beta chains originate from one sample sequenced in a study of blood T cell repertoires in COVID-19. TCRdb keeps only in-frame clones here, not all; method: immunoSEQ multiplex PCR. Of around 80,000 clones in the sample, about 87% were seen once. Sequenced input: peripheral blood. The receptor set was obtained from a human donor in a cohort sampled during active COVID-19.

The J gene is TRBJ2-2, the V gene TRBV5-8, with 9 bases aligning to TRBD2. The CDR3 runs 18 residues. J gave up 4 bases and V 0 bases, and 10 bases lay outside the gene matches. CDR1 SGHTS and CDR2 YDEGEE come from the germline V gene. In nucleotides, the CDR3 is TGTGCCAGCAGCTTGGTTTCTAGCGGGGATTGGGGCACCGGGGAGCTGTTTTTT. Residues: CASSLVSSGDWGTGELFF.

The rearrangement joins TRBV29-1 to TRBJ2-6, with D possibly TRBD1 on 5 matching bases. Germline V gene data show CDR1 as SQVTM and CDR2 as ANQGSEA. The CDR3 is 13 amino acids. The germline V and J ends were trimmed by 5 bases and 2 bases, with 7 bases remaining between them. CDR3 in DNA: TGCAGCGTTTCAGGGACTGGGGCCAACGTCCTGACTTTC. Amino acid sequence: CSVSGTGANVLTF.

V and J are TRBV2 and TRBJ2-3; 10 bases match TRBD2. With 6 bases clipped from V and 2 bases from J, the junction kept 5 bases outside the gene matches. This CDR3 is built from 15 residues. The germline CDR1 and CDR2 sequences are SNHLY and FYNNEI. The CDR3, as DNA: TGTGCCAGCAGCCCCACTAGCGGGGTCACAGATACGCAGTATTTT. It encodes CASSPTSGVTDTQYF.

The genes are TRBV7-2 and TRBJ2-1; D perhaps matches TRBD1 (6 bases). The germline V and J ends were trimmed by 5 bases and 8 bases, with 19 bases remaining between them. The CDR3 has 15 amino acids. The germline V gene encodes CDR1 SGHTA and CDR2 FQGNSA. The CDR3 is CASSNRQVRSDEQFF. CDR3 DNA sequence: TGTGCCAGCAGCAACCGACAGGTTCGGTCGGATGAGCAGTTCTTC.

The V call is TRBV25-1, the J call TRBJ1-2; D uncertain. The V end lost 5 bases, the J end lost 3 bases, and 10 bases lay between the germline ends. CDR1 is MGHDK, CDR2 SYGVNS, per germline. The CDR3 consists of 13 residues. The DNA of the CDR3 is TGTGCCAGCAGTTCCGGGATTTACTATGGCTACACCTTC. Translating it yields CASSSGIYYGYTF.

The chain has TRBV29-1 and TRBJ1-2, with D possibly matching TRBD1 (5 bases). Germline lookup yields CDR1 SQVTM and CDR2 ANQGSEA. The CDR3 has 12 residues. V shed 6 bases and J shed 6 bases, with 14 bases lying between them. The CDR3 here is CSVFVQGDGYTF. CDR3 coding DNA: TGCAGCGTCTTTGTTCAGGGTGATGGCTACACCTTC.

The chain couples TRBV6-1 to TRBJ1-5; D uncertain. Germline V CDR1 and CDR2: MNHNS, SASEGT. The CDR3 length is 13 residues. Trimming took off 3 bases at V and 2 bases at J, with 5 bases between the two ends. The CDR3 reads CASSDRRNQPQHF. CDR3 in DNA: TGTGCCAGCAGTGACAGGCGCAATCAGCCCCAGCATTTT.

This clone was counted only a few times. V usage is TRBV9 and J usage is TRBJ1-6; weak D call: TRBD1 (6 bases). This CDR3 comprises 15 residues. V was pared by 0 bases and J by 4 bases, with 8 bases between. Looked up from germline, CDR1 is SGDLS and CDR2 is YYNGEE. The CDR3 region is CASSVDGQYNSPLHF. The CDR3, as DNA: TGTGCCAGCAGCGTAGATGGACAGTATAATTCACCCCTCCACTTT.

J is TRBJ1-5 and V is TRBV6-4; no clear D. The V and J ends lost 8 bases and 0 bases respectively, with 11 bases between them. Germline V gene data show CDR1 as MRHNA and CDR2 as SNTAGT. This CDR3 has 14 amino acids. CDR3 in DNA: TGTGCCAGCTACGGGGATTATAGCAATCAGCCCCAGCATTTT. It yields the protein CASYGDYSNQPQHF.